This T cell receptor beta chain was sequenced in a study of CD8 T cells in ankylosing spondylitis. With regard to this clonotype: Its target is not known.

Unmatched junction bases numbered 15, after V lost 3 bases and J lost 5 bases. CDR3 length: 17 amino acids. Germline V lookup: CDR1 DFQATT, CDR2 SNEGSKA (reference sequence). Study observations and caveats: As reported, disease-linked clones showed significant enrichment in matched ankylosing spondylitis synovial fluid. In ankylosing spondylitis blood, a motif of about 8 highly homologous TCR beta variants appeared characteristic. Earlier work had already found some motif variants in reactive arthritis synovial fluid and blood.

Libraries for TCR beta were made by quantitative 5'-RACE with molecular barcodes. TCRdb re-called the 5' RACE reads with MiXCR, one entry per CDR3 protein. This table has hundreds of thousands of distinct CDR3 sequences, approximately 20% appearing once. The chain combines TRBV20-1 with TRBJ1-5; 8 bases line up with TRBD1. The clonotype originates from a male donor with ankylosing spondylitis or in good health (not recorded which). The sequencing sample was made of blood, either unsorted or a sorted T cell fraction (not recorded which). The CDR3 loop reads CSASTGTGPLFDQPQHF. The CDR3 DNA reads as TGCAGTGCTAGCACCGGGACAGGACCACTTTTCGATCAGCCCCAGCATTTT.